The following is a T cell receptor (beta chain) sequence with its context. Its binding antigen is unknown. No base qualities exist here, and no much larger clone lies one base off it. The treatment or condition label, as the study defines it: in vitro stimulation with specific CMV peptide epitopes to enrich CMV-specific T cells. This specimen comes from a study of T cell repertoires in cytomegalovirus infection (dated by TCRdb to the late 2010s). Looking at the study overall: Peptide stimulations targeted recently identified HLA-C-restricted CMV epitopes, whose presentation resists viral immunomodulation, together with well-studied HLA-B-restricted epitopes. Because public TCR beta signatures pointed to carriage of CMV infection together with the matching HLA type, the HLA type of each donor mattered for the analysis. General study outcomes and caveats: In the ex vivo response, HLA-C-restricted CMV-specific TCR beta clonotypes were dominant, and in two of eight donors the single most frequent clonotype came from this HLA-C-restricted group. In both this cohort and an independent roughly 400-donor cohort, the cumulative frequency of public TCR beta family members distinguished carriers of CMV infection plus the relevant HLA type.

The CDR3 spans 12 residues, from the cysteine through the phenylalanine. This entry keeps only the CDR3 DNA: 36 bases, framed from base 1. Trimming at the junction amounts to 5 bases on V and 2 bases on J, and the germline ends lie 6 bases apart. Reading the germline V gene gives CDR1 SGHVS and CDR2 FNYEAQ. This sample was sequenced with an Illumina HiSeq 1500. TCRdb passed the public sequencing reads through fastp at Q25 and MiXCR, retaining productive beta sequences. When rows share a CDR3 protein, they turn into one entry using the most common DNA and genes. The sample table shows 200,000 to 250,000 distinct CDR3 sequences, and 35% to 40% are seen once. Over 45% of the sample is in the top ten clones.

This specimen was CD8+ T cells from cultured PBMCs, taken from culture after CMV antigen stimulation. The V and J genes are TRBV7-6 and TRBJ1-2; the D gene is perhaps TRBD1, from 5 matching bases. The clonotype was recovered from a human donor in good health (CMV status not recorded). Some clones in this sample may be carry-over from other donors' samples. The base sequence is TGTGCCAGCAGCGAGGGGAACTATGGCTACACCTTC. Its coded protein is CASSEGNYGYTF.